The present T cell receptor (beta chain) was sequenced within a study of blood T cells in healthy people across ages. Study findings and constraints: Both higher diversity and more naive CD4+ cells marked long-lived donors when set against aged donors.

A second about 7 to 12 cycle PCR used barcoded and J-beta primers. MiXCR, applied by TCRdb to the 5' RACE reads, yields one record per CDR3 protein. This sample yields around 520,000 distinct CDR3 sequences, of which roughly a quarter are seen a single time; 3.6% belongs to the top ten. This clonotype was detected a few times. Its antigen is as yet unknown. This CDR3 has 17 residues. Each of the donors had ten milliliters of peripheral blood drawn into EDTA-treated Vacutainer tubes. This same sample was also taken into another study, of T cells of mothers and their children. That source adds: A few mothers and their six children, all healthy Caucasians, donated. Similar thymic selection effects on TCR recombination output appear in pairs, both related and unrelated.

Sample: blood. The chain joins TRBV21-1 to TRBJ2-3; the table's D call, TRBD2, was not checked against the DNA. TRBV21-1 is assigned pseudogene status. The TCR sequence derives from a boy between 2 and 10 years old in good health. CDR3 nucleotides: TGTGCCAGCAACCCGGGACTAGCGGGAGGGCCCCGCGATACGCAGTATTTT. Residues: CASNPGLAGGPRDTQYF.